Listed below are T cell receptor beta chains from one sample, sequenced in a study of Ad26.COV2.S vaccination and SARS-CoV-2 variants. The method was immunoSEQ multiplex PCR; TCRdb's version includes in-frame clones alone and lacks a portion of them. Among about 420,000 clones listed, approximately 88% were seen once. The material sequenced was peripheral blood, taken in a trial of Ad26.COV2.S vaccine versus placebo. These receptors all stem from a person between 18 and 60 years old who received the Ad26.COV2.S COVID-19 vaccine or a placebo. The CDR3 runs from the conserved cysteine through the conserved F or W. The D gene is left open where the match is weak. Expanded clones get a size class; other rows say once, few or many, or leave the size out.

V: TRBV7-3
J: TRBJ2-3
D: -
size: -
DNA: TGTGCCAGCAGCCGACCCAACACAAATACGCAGTATTTT
CDR3: CASSRPNTNTQYF

V: TRBV13
J: TRBJ2-7
D: TRBD1
size: -
DNA: TGTGCCAGCAGCCCTGGACAGGGGGCATCCGAGCAGTACTTC
CDR3: CASSPGQGASEQYF

V: TRBV25-1
J: TRBJ1-4
D: -
size: once
DNA: TGTGCCAGCGCCCCCGCCGGGGTTGAAAAACTGTTTTTT
CDR3: CASAPAGVEKLFF

V: TRBV4-1
J: TRBJ2-7
D: -
size: -
DNA: TGCGCCAGCAGCCAAGGAAGGGCCGAAACCTACGAGCAGTACTTC
CDR3: CASSQGRAETYEQYF

V: TRBV9
J: TRBJ2-7
D: -
size: -
DNA: TGTGCCAGCAGCCCGGATCCTGGGGGCGAGCAGTACTTC
CDR3: CASSPDPGGEQYF

V: TRBV7-2
J: TRBJ1-4
D: -
size: -
DNA: TGTGCCAGCAGCTTAGTTGACCCTTACACCGCAACTAATGAAAAACTGTTTTTT
CDR3: CASSLVDPYTATNEKLFF

V: TRBV30
J: TRBJ2-5
D: -
size: -
DNA: TGTGCCTTCCGCAAGTCTCCTGTGGAGACCCAGTACTTC
CDR3: CAFRKSPVETQYF

V: TRBV30
J: TRBJ2-5
D: TRBD2
size: -
DNA: TGTGCCTGGAGTGTACTGCGCGTCGGGGGGGGCGGAGAGACCCAGTACTTC
CDR3: CAWSVLRVGGGGETQYF

V: TRBV6-1
J: TRBJ1-5
D: TRBD1
size: -
DNA: TGTGCCAGCAGTGAATTCGGACAGGGCCGGTATAGCAATCAGCCCCAGCATTTT
CDR3: CASSEFGQGRYSNQPQHF

V: TRBV5-1
J: TRBJ1-1
D: -
size: once
DNA: TGCGCCAGCAGCTTGGAGCGGGGCTACACTGAAGCTTTCTTT
CDR3: CASSLERGYTEAFF

V: TRBV29-1
J: TRBJ1-4
D: -
size: -
DNA: TGCAGCGCCCTTGGGGACGTTTCTAATGAAAAACTGTTTTTT
CDR3: CSALGDVSNEKLFF

V: TRBV5-6
J: TRBJ2-2
D: -
size: -
DNA: TGTGCCAGCAGCTCCCCCGGGACTGCGAACACCGGGGAGCTGTTTTTT
CDR3: CASSSPGTANTGELFF

V: TRBV30
J: TRBJ1-2
D: -
size: -
DNA: TGTGCCTGGGAACCGGGACACATCTATGGCTACACCTTC
CDR3: CAWEPGHIYGYTF

V: TRBV5-6
J: TRBJ2-5
D: TRBD2
size: -
DNA: TGTGCCAGCAGCTTGTTGGCTAGCGGGGGGGAGACCCAGTACTTC
CDR3: CASSLLASGGETQYF

V: TRBV19
J: TRBJ2-1
D: TRBD2
size: once
DNA: TGTGCCAGTACCCCGGGAGCGGGGGGGCGCAATGAGCAGTTCTTC
CDR3: CASTPGAGGRNEQFF

V: TRBV29-1
J: TRBJ1-3
D: -
size: -
DNA: TGCAGCGTTGAGTCCGGAAACACCATATATTTT
CDR3: CSVESGNTIYF

V: TRBV7-9
J: TRBJ1-1
D: -
size: -
DNA: TGTGCCAGTCAATTAATGGGCACTGAAGCTTTCTTT
CDR3: CASQLMGTEAFF

V: TRBV7-8
J: TRBJ2-3
D: -
size: -
DNA: TGTGCCAGCAGCTTAGGGGGCTCGAGGGGCTGGAGCACAGATACGCAGTATTTT
CDR3: CASSLGGSRGWSTDTQYF

V: TRBV4-3
J: TRBJ1-6
D: -
size: once
DNA: TGCGCCAGCAGCCAAGATTTGTGGGGGGGATCACCCCTCCACTTT
CDR3: CASSQDLWGGSPLHF

V: TRBV28
J: TRBJ2-2
D: -
size: -
DNA: TGTGCCAGCAGTTTGTTGACCGCGAGGAACACCGGGGAGCTGTTTTTT
CDR3: CASSLLTARNTGELFF

V: TRBV3-1/TRBV3-2
J: TRBJ1-5
D: TRBD1
size: -
DNA: TGTGCCAGCAGCCAACGACAGGGAGGTCAGCCCCAGCATTTT
CDR3: CASSQRQGGQPQHF

V: TRBV18
J: TRBJ2-3
D: -
size: -
DNA: TGTGCCAGCTCACCTACAGATACGCAGTATTTT
CDR3: CASSPTDTQYF

V: TRBV7-2
J: TRBJ2-3
D: TRBD1
size: -
DNA: TGTGCCAGCAGCTTAGCCGGGACAGGGGGCGCGTATACGCAGTATTTT
CDR3: CASSLAGTGGAYTQYF

V: TRBV9
J: TRBJ2-1
D: -
size: -
DNA: TGTGCCAGCAGGGATTCCGGGACGGAATACAATGAGCAGTTCTTC
CDR3: CASRDSGTEYNEQFF

V: TRBV6-1
J: TRBJ2-7
D: TRBD1
size: -
DNA: TGTGCCAGCAGTGACAGGGGACAGGGGAAGTTCGAGCAGTACTTC
CDR3: CASSDRGQGKFEQYF

V: TRBV28
J: TRBJ2-7
D: TRBD2
size: -
DNA: TGTGCCAGCCGCCGTAGCGGGGGGGCGGGGGAGCAGTACTTC
CDR3: CASRRSGGAGEQYF

V: TRBV2
J: TRBJ2-2
D: -
size: -
DNA: TGTGCCAGCAGCCGGGACACCAGCACCGGGGAGCTGTTTTTT
CDR3: CASSRDTSTGELFF

V: TRBV24-1
J: TRBJ1-4
D: -
size: -
DNA: TGTGCCACCAGTGATGGTCCAAGGGGTGAAAAACTGTTTTTT
CDR3: CATSDGPRGEKLFF

V: TRBV5-4
J: TRBJ2-2
D: -
size: -
DNA: TGTGCCAGCAGCCTGACGAGGGGCCCGGGGACCGGGGAGCTGTTTTTT
CDR3: CASSLTRGPGTGELFF

V: TRBV7-9
J: TRBJ1-2
D: -
size: -
DNA: TGTGCCAGCAGCTTAGCCCCAGCCTCCTATGGCTACACCTTC
CDR3: CASSLAPASYGYTF

V: TRBV7-2
J: TRBJ1-2
D: -
size: -
DNA: TGTGCCAGCCGTCAATCTCAGGGGAATGGCTACACCTTC
CDR3: CASRQSQGNGYTF

V: TRBV3-1/TRBV3-2
J: TRBJ1-3
D: -
size: -
DNA: TGTGCCAGCAGCCACTACGGCTTCTCTGGAAACACCATATATTTT
CDR3: CASSHYGFSGNTIYF

V: TRBV29-1
J: TRBJ2-1
D: TRBD2
size: -
DNA: TGCAGCGTTGAATACGGGGGGGCAGATGAGCAGTTCTTC
CDR3: CSVEYGGADEQFF

V: TRBV11-2
J: TRBJ2-5
D: TRBD1
size: few
DNA: TGTGCCAGCAGCTTAGATCAGGGGGCCTGGGAGACCCAGTACTTC
CDR3: CASSLDQGAWETQYF

V: TRBV28
J: TRBJ2-1
D: TRBD2
size: -
DNA: TGTGCCAGCAGTTTACTAGCGGGGGGGCGCAATGAGCAGTTCTTC
CDR3: CASSLLAGGRNEQFF

V: TRBV27
J: TRBJ2-7
D: TRBD2
size: -
DNA: TGTGCCAGCAGTTTACTCCCGGGACTAGCTTGGTACGAGCAGTACTTC
CDR3: CASSLLPGLAWYEQYF

V: TRBV3-1/TRBV3-2
J: TRBJ2-1
D: -
size: -
DNA: TGTGCCAGCAGACAGGGAGGCGGCAATGAGCAGTTCTTC
CDR3: CASRQGGGNEQFF

V: TRBV3-1/TRBV3-2
J: TRBJ1-6
D: TRBD1
size: -
DNA: TGTGCCAGCAGCCCAGGACAGGTGGAGTCATCCCTCCACTTT
CDR3: CASSPGQVESSLHF

V: TRBV7-9
J: TRBJ2-7
D: -
size: -
DNA: TGTGCCAGCAGCTACGCCGAGACGGCCACCTACGAGCAGTACTTC
CDR3: CASSYAETATYEQYF

V: TRBV15
J: TRBJ2-1
D: TRBD2
size: -
DNA: TGTGCCACCAGCGGACTAGCGGGGGGGGCCCATGAGCAGTTCTTC
CDR3: CATSGLAGGAHEQFF

V: TRBV6-6
J: TRBJ1-6
D: -
size: -
DNA: TGTGCCGGGCGGGTGGGTGCCCTCAATTCACCCCTCCACTTT
CDR3: CAGRVGALNSPLHF

V: TRBV6-5
J: TRBJ2-5
D: -
size: -
DNA: TGTGCCAGCAGTTATTCAGAGACCCAGTACTTC
CDR3: CASSYSETQYF

V: TRBV3-1/TRBV3-2
J: TRBJ2-3
D: -
size: -
DNA: TGTGCCAGCAGCCACTTAAACGACTGGACCCGACGGGATACGCAGTATTTT
CDR3: CASSHLNDWTRRDTQYF

V: TRBV7-3
J: TRBJ2-1
D: -
size: -
DNA: TGTGCCAGCAGCTCAAGCGGGGACAGGACTCTTGGGAATGAGCAGTTCTTC
CDR3: CASSSSGDRTLGNEQFF

V: TRBV3-1/TRBV3-2
J: TRBJ1-1
D: -
size: -
DNA: TGTGCCAGCAGCCAAGATTGGTCGCGGGGTCCGGGGGAAGCTTTCTTT
CDR3: CASSQDWSRGPGEAFF

V: TRBV29-1
J: TRBJ1-1
D: -
size: -
DNA: TGCAGCGTGGGTCCCGGGCCAGGGATGAGCACTGAAGCTTTCTTT
CDR3: CSVGPGPGMSTEAFF

V: TRBV7-2
J: TRBJ1-5
D: -
size: -
DNA: TGTGCCAGCAGCTTAGGAGCCAATCAGCCCCAGCATTTT
CDR3: CASSLGANQPQHF

V: TRBV6-5
J: TRBJ2-3
D: -
size: once
DNA: TGTGCCAGCAGTTACTTTCGGGAGTCCACAGATACGCAGTATTTT
CDR3: CASSYFRESTDTQYF